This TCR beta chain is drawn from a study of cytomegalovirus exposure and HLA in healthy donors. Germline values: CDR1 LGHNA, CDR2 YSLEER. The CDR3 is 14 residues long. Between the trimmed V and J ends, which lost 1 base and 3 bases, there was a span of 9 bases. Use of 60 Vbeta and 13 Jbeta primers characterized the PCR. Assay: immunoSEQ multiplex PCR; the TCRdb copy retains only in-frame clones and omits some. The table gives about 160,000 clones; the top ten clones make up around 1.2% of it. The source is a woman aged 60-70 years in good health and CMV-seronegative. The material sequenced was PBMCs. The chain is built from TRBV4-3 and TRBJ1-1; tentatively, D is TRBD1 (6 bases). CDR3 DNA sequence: TGCGCCAGCAGCCAAGGGGCAGGGGACACTGAAGCTTTCTTT. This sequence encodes CASSQGAGDTEAFF.